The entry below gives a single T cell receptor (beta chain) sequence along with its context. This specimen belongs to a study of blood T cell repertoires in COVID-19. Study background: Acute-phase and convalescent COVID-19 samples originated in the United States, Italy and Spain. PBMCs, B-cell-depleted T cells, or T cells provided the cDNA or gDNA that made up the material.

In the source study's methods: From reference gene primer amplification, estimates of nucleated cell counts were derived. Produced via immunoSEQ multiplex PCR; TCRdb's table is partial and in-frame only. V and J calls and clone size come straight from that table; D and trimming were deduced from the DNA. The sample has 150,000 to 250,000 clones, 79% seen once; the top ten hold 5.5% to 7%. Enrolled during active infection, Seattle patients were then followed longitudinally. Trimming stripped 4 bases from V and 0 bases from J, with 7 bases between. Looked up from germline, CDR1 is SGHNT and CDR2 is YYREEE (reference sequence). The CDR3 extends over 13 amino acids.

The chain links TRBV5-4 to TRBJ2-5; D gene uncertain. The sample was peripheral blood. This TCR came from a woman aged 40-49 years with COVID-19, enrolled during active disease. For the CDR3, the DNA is TGTGCCAGCAGCCCGGAGTACCAAGAGACCCAGTACTTC. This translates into CASSPEYQETQYF.